This T cell receptor beta chain was retrieved from a study of blood T cells in healthy people across ages. The study's findings and limits: Age advanced and TCR beta diversity per million T cells fell, roughly linearly.

As regards this clonotype: Its antigen is not identified.

The trim removed 3 bases at V and 5 bases at J, leaving 14 bases unmatched. Germline lookup yields CDR1 SGHVS and CDR2 FNYEAQ. There are 17 residues in the CDR3. A second about 7 to 12 cycle PCR used barcoded and J-beta primers. Each CDR3 protein gets one entry after TCRdb re-called the 5' RACE reads with MiXCR. This sample has some 760,000 distinct CDR3 sequences, with around 25% found just once. The same data also contributed to another study, on T cells of mothers and their children. That work states: At around 1.5 ug per 15 ul, all of the extracted RNA went into cDNA synthesis. Versus unrelated pairs, overlap was slightly higher in related mother-child pairs, without reaching significance.

The chain has TRBV7-6 and TRBJ2-3; TRBD2 agrees at 7 bases. This receptor was taken from a boy between 10 and 17 years old in good health. The sample comprised blood. The CDR3, as DNA: TGTGCCAGCAGCTTCTCTATCGCGGCCTCGGGGGGAGATACGCAGTATTTT. Translating it yields CASSFSIAASGGDTQYF.